This T cell receptor (beta chain) appears in the sequencing data of a study of blood T cell repertoires in COVID-19 (dated by TCRdb to about 2020). Regarding the complete study: Samples from collaborators originated in the United States, Italy and Spain and spanned both the acute and convalescent phases of COVID-19. Samples were obtained from the ongoing ImmuneRACE study (first 160 participants) and from 1,200 or so subjects provided by 6 global collaborators. Deeply sampled blood TCRbeta repertoires from subjects exposed to, actively infected with, or recovered from COVID-19 were included in the dataset. The sample metadata nearly always contained a de-identified subject ID, COVID-19 status, age in years and sex. The prospective study material was composed of cDNA or gDNA derived from T cells, B-cell-depleted T cells, or PBMCs. The repertoires were released in a freely available public database meant as a resource for research on the immune response to SARS-CoV-2. Where available, HLA class I and class II types were obtained from metadata supplied by the sample provider rather than from assay-based typing.

The immunoSEQ Assay, a bias-controlled multiplex PCR, was used to amplify TCRbeta CDR3 regions from genomic DNA. Processing in the source paper ran as follows. Within the assay, amplification of reference gene primers was used to estimate how many nucleated cells each sample contained. Sequence reads were collapsed and filtered to measure the absolute abundance of every unique TCRbeta CDR3 rearrangement. For each sample, productive Simpson clonality was calculated as the square root of Simpson's diversity index across productive rearrangements. As stored in TCRdb, this immuneACCESS dataset retains in-frame rearrangements with V and J assigned. A fraction of the clones does not appear; measured against another copy, unresolved V genes explain less than half of the discrepancy, and the remainder lacks a known reason. The V and J calls and clone size come from that table; D and trimming were worked out from the DNA. A total of roughly 120,000 clones appear in this sample, roughly nine tenths of them only once. 7.7% of the sample is in the top ten clones.

Collaborating institutions collected whole blood in K2EDTA tubes following their own protocols. For TCRbeta analysis, collaborators shipped samples in one of three forms: frozen whole blood, isolated PBMCs, or DNA extracted from either of those sample types. With regard to this clone: Its recognized antigen is unknown. Base qualities were left out, and no much larger clone turns up one base away.

CDR1 is given as SGHTS and CDR2 as YDEGEE, both from the germline V gene. V was cut back by 3 bases and J by 13 bases, leaving a gap of 25 bases between them. The CDR3 numbers 15 residues from cysteine through phenylalanine. The sequence is cut down to CDR3 DNA, 45 bases in frame from base 1. General study outcomes and caveats: How much clinical and demographic metadata was included differed by source and by participant, and the metadata was provided uncurated.

The clonotype was recovered from a human donor in a cohort sampled during active COVID-19. This sequence uses TRBV5-8 and TRBJ2-5; the D region possibly corresponds to TRBD2 (6 bases align). Sequenced material: peripheral blood. This receptor carries the CDR3 CASSSSSAPGLVAYF. The bases read TGTGCCAGCAGCTCCTCAAGCGCTCCGGGACTGGTGGCGTACTTC.